Listed here are 8 T cell receptor beta chains from one sample, sequenced in a study of T cell responses to AZD1222 COVID-19 vaccine. The method was immunoSEQ multiplex PCR; TCRdb's version includes in-frame clones alone and lacks a portion of them. The table lists tens of thousands of clones, nearly 90% of them singletons. Sequenced material: peripheral blood, taken 28 days after the second AZD1222 dose. Receptor source: an adult who received the AZD1222 COVID-19 vaccine.

The chain links TRBV4-3 to TRBJ1-1; D gene unclear. Trimming cost V 1 base and J 1 base, with 7 bases left between them. The V gene's germline CDR1 is LGHNA and CDR2 YSLEER. The CDR3 is 14 amino acids. The CDR3 DNA reads as TGCGCCAGCAGCCAAGTACGGCAGAACACTGAAGCTTTCTTT. Its translation: CASSQVRQNTEAFF.

The rearrangement joins TRBV10-3 to TRBJ2-3; a weak D match, TRBD2 (6 bases). With 11 bases removed from V and 6 bases from J, the gap between germline ends came to 18 bases. This CDR3 region has 13 residues. Germline-derived CDR1 and CDR2 are ENHRY and SYGVKD. The CDR3 coding sequence is TGTGCCGCACGGAGGGCCCCGGGGGATACGCAGTATTTT. This codes for CAARRAPGDTQYF.

The rearrangement uses TRBV6-5 and TRBJ1-2, with 9 bases aligning to TRBD1. The germline gives CDR1 MNHEY, CDR2 SVGAGI. Trimming removed 4 bases from V and 2 bases from J; junction bases left unmatched: 2. The CDR3 spans 14 residues. CDR3 sequence: CASSWGQGNYGYTF. The CDR3 DNA is TGTGCCAGCAGTTGGGGACAGGGAAACTATGGCTACACCTTC.

V is TRBV6-1 and J is TRBJ1-2; D call uncertain. From germline, CDR1 is MNHNS and CDR2 SASEGT. Trimming pared 3 bases from V and 2 bases from J, leaving 4 bases between. The CDR3 loop spans 12 amino acids. As DNA, the CDR3 is TGTGCCAGCAGTGAGGGGAACTATGGCTACACCTTC. It encodes CASSEGNYGYTF.

The rearrangement uses TRBV2 and TRBJ2-3; the D gene is possibly TRBD2 (10 bases). This CDR3 contains 16 residues. V lost 5 bases and J 6 bases, leaving 21 bases between the germline ends. Germline lookup yields CDR1 SNHLY and CDR2 FYNNEI. The CDR3 reads CASSPLLAGTGDTQYF. Here the CDR3 DNA reads TGTGCCAGCAGTCCTTTACTAGCGGGGACAGGGGATACGCAGTATTTT.

The rearrangement joins TRBV7-3 to TRBJ1-1; TRBD1 matches at 7 bases. The trim removed 5 bases at V and 6 bases at J, leaving 6 bases unmatched. The length of the CDR3 is 13 residues. CDR1 is SGHTA and CDR2 is FQGTGA in the germline V gene. CDR3 bases: TGTGCCAGCAGCCTACAGGGGAGTCCTGAAGCTTTCTTT. Its protein is CASSLQGSPEAFF.

The CDR3 protein is CASSLDRGALNTIYF. The DNA of the CDR3 is TGTGCCAGCAGCTTGGACAGGGGCGCCCTAAACACCATATATTTT. This chain connects TRBV5-8 to TRBJ1-3, with 7 bases fitting TRBD1. The CDR3 contains 15 residues. V was pared by 0 bases and J by 6 bases, with 6 bases of the junction left unmatched. Germline V gene sequence: CDR1 SGHTS, CDR2 YDEGEE.

The chain links TRBV6-6 to TRBJ1-5, with 11 bases identical to TRBD1. V gave up 5 bases and J gave up 2 bases; unmatched junction bases: 8. Germline CDR1 is MNHNY and CDR2 is SVGAGI (reference sequence). CDR3 size: 17 residues. The CDR3 DNA reads TGTGCCAGCAGTCCCTGGACAGGGGGCGTCGGCAATCAGCCCCAGCATTTT. Its protein product is CASSPWTGGVGNQPQHF.